The entry below gives a single TCR beta chain sequence along with its context. Its antigen remains unidentified. V lost 4 bases and J lost 6; bases outside the gene matches: 8. Germline V lookup: CDR1 MGHDK, CDR2 SYGVNS. This CDR3 is 15 amino acids long. The split of CD4+ cells yielded CD45RA+ naive and CD45RA-negative memory subsets. The data derive from a study of shared clonotypes between healthy human individuals. Study-wide results and caveats: Investigators expected sequencing depth to affect clonotype sharing among donors. Sampling was confined to blood; repertoires within tissues likely differ.

The assay was immunoSEQ multiplex PCR, and TCRdb's table has in-frame clones only and misses some. The data show 900,000 to 1,200,000 clones, about 84% seen once. The sequence was obtained from a man aged 18 to 35 in good health. Some clones in this sample may be carry-over from other donors' samples. V and J are TRBV25-1 and TRBJ2-2; 7 positions match TRBD1. The sample was memory CD4+ T cells from PBMCs. Subset in this sample: CD45RA-negative fraction. The CDR3 reads CASSVSGGRAGELFF. CDR3 bases: TGTGCCAGCAGTGTCTCAGGGGGAAGGGCCGGGGAGCTGTTTTTT.